These T cell receptor beta chains were read from a single sample in a study of blood T cell repertoires in COVID-19. Generated by immunoSEQ multiplex PCR, the TCRdb table keeps only in-frame clones and is missing some. The sample contains about 180,000 clones, 80% to 90% of which appear only once. Sequences were obtained from peripheral blood. These receptors were obtained from a human donor with active or convalescent COVID-19. The donor label of this sample is uncertain. Both conserved end residues are part of each CDR3. The D gene is left open where the match is weak. The listing skips clone size in some rows; elsewhere it reads once, few, many or a size class.

- TRBJ1-6 - 14 TRBV7-2 TGTGCCAGCAGCTCCCCGTCGGGGGTTTCACCCCTCCACTTT CASSSPSGVSPLHF
- TRBJ2-3 TRBD2 16 TRBV7-9 TGTGCCAGCAGCTCGGGGACTAGCGGGGAAACAGATACGCAGTATTTT CASSSGTSGETDTQYF
- TRBJ2-1 - 14 TRBV10-3 TGTGCCATCAGGAAGACAGAATCCTACAATGAGCAGTTCTTC CAIRKTESYNEQFF
- TRBJ1-3 TRBD1 14 TRBV13 TGTGCCAGCAGCCCCGGACAGGGTGGAAACACCATATATTTT CASSPGQGGNTIYF
- TRBJ1-2 TRBD1 13 TRBV18 TGTGCCAGCTCACCAGACAGGGTGGGCGGCTACACCTTC CASSPDRVGGYTF
- TRBJ2-7 TRBD1 16 TRBV4-1 TGCGCCAGCAGCCAAGATTCACAGGGGGCGGCCTACGAGCAGTACTTC CASSQDSQGAAYEQYF
once TRBJ2-7 TRBD1 13 TRBV30 TGTGCCTGGAGTCTGATTGACAGGGGAGAGCAGTACTTC CAWSLIDRGEQYF
- TRBJ2-1 TRBD2 14 TRBV2 TGTGCCAGCACCTCGCGGGAGGGGTACAATGAGCAGTTCTTC CASTSREGYNEQFF
- TRBJ2-2 - 15 TRBV19 TGTGCCAGTAAGTTCTCTCGAGGGCGCACCGGGGAGCTGTTTTTT CASKFSRGRTGELFF
- TRBJ2-3 - 17 TRBV27 TGTGCCAGCAGTTTATTTACGCCTCACGGACTAACAGATACGCAGTATTTT CASSLFTPHGLTDTQYF
- TRBJ2-2 - 16 TRBV18 TGTGCCAGCTCACACACTACAGGAACGAACACCGGGGAGCTGTTTTTT CASSHTTGTNTGELFF
- TRBJ2-3 - 13 TRBV2 TGTGCCAGCACCCACCAGGAAACAGATACGCAGTATTTT CASTHQETDTQYF
- TRBJ2-2 - 14 TRBV7-3 TGTGCCAGCAGCCCCGACAAGAACACCGGGGAGCTGTTTTTT CASSPDKNTGELFF
once TRBJ1-6 TRBD1 13 TRBV2 TGTGCCAGCAGGAAATCACCGGGACAGGGGGTCTGCTTT CASRKSPGQGVCF
once TRBJ2-2 - 15 TRBV6-5 TGTGCCAGCAGGGGATCAGGGGTCGCGGCCGGGGAGCTGTTTTTT CASRGSGVAAGELFF
- TRBJ2-5 - 14 TRBV21-1 TGTGCCACCTTTTACAGGGGGCGCCGGGAGACCCAGTACTTC CATFYRGRRETQYF
- TRBJ2-3 - 16 TRBV3-1/TRBV3-2 TGTGCCAGCAGCCAAAGGGCGGCGGGTCGCACAGATACGCAGTATTTT CASSQRAAGRTDTQYF
- TRBJ2-7 TRBD1 14 TRBV7-2 TGTGCCAGCAGCTTAGAGACAGGGAGTAACGAGCAGTACTTC CASSLETGSNEQYF
once TRBJ2-5 - 14 TRBV11-3 TGTGCCAGCAGCTTCGCGGAGTACCAAGAGACCCAGTACTTC CASSFAEYQETQYF
- TRBJ2-3 TRBD2 17 TRBV5-1 TGCGCCAGCAGCTCCCAAGGGCAGGGAGGGCAGGGAGATACGCAGTATTTT CASSSQGQGGQGDTQYF
- TRBJ1-1 TRBD1 15 TRBV7-3 TGTGCCAGCCACCGGACAGGAGGACAACTCACTGAAGCTTTCTTT CASHRTGGQLTEAFF
- TRBJ2-3 TRBD1 16 TRBV7-2 TGTGCCAGCAGCATAGACAGGGGGCGCCGGACAGATACGCAGTATTTT CASSIDRGRRTDTQYF
once TRBJ1-2 - 16 TRBV28 TGTGCCAGCAGTCAAACGGGGGTCATGGTCCCCTATGGCTACACCTTC CASSQTGVMVPYGYTF
- TRBJ2-5 TRBD2 13 TRBV11-2 TGTGCCAGCAGCACGGGAGGGGGGGAGACCCAGTACTTC CASSTGGGETQYF
- TRBJ1-1 - 12 TRBV6-6 TGTGCCAGCAGTTACGAGGTAGGCGAAGCTTTCTTT CASSYEVGEAFF
- TRBJ2-2 - 11 TRBV2 TGTGCCAGCAGCGGACAGGGGGAGCTGTTTTTT CASSGQGELFF
- TRBJ2-6 TRBD1 14 TRBV2 TGTGCCAGGGGACAGGGGTCCGGGGCCAACGTCCTGACTTTC CARGQGSGANVLTF
- TRBJ1-2 - 13 TRBV5-4 TGTGCCAGCAGCTTAGACAGAGACTATGGCTACACCTTC CASSLDRDYGYTF
once TRBJ2-6 - 16 TRBV21-1 TGTGCCAGCAGCGACAGGGGGCTAACTGGGGCCAACGTCCTGACTTTC CASSDRGLTGANVLTF
- TRBJ2-3 TRBD1 16 TRBV2 TGTGCCAGCAGTGAAGTTGGGACAGGGTACAGAGATACGCAGTATTTT CASSEVGTGYRDTQYF
few TRBJ1-1 TRBD1 12 TRBV28 TGTGCCAGCAGGATAGGACAGGATGAAGCTTTCTTT CASRIGQDEAFF
- TRBJ2-7 - 13 TRBV12-3/TRBV12-4 TGTGCCAGCAGTATTTCGACACTCAGCGAGCAGTACTTC CASSISTLSEQYF
- TRBJ2-1 TRBD2 20 TRBV5-5 TGTGCCAGCAGCTTGGTCCCCGTCATCGTAGCGGGAGGGCGATACAATGAGCAGTTCTTC CASSLVPVIVAGGRYNEQFF
- TRBJ1-5 - 15 TRBV28 TGTGCCAGCAGTTCCGTTCATGAGGGCAATCAGCCCCAGCATTTT CASSSVHEGNQPQHF
- TRBJ1-2 - 11 TRBV6-6 TGTGCCAGCGGGACTGAGTATGGCTACACCTTC CASGTEYGYTF
- TRBJ1-1 TRBD1 14 TRBV6-5 TGTGCCAGCAGCCACCACCAGGGGGGTTCTGAAGCTTTCTTT CASSHHQGGSEAFF
- TRBJ2-3 TRBD1 18 TRBV5-4 TGTGCCAGCAGCTTGGGGGGACAGGGGTTCTCTAGCACAGATACGCAGTATTTT CASSLGGQGFSSTDTQYF
- TRBJ1-2 - 12 TRBV12-3/TRBV12-4 TGTGCCAGCAGTTTCAGAAGGAGTGGCTACACCTTC CASSFRRSGYTF
- TRBJ2-1 - 13 TRBV29-1 TGCAGCGTTGACAGGGTTGGCTACAATGAGCAGTTCTTC CSVDRVGYNEQFF